These 3 T cell receptor beta chains share one sample of origin, sequenced in a study of a mutant IDH1 vaccine in newly diagnosed glioma. These TCRs' antigens remain unknown. Time point meaning: week 23, last vaccination. Vaccinated patients received 300 ug of mutant IDH1 20-mer peptide per dose, with topical imiquimod. Clones were sequenced by immunoSEQ multiplex PCR, and TCRdb holds only the in-frame ones, with some missing. The sample gives 40,000 or so clones, around 84% of which show up once; around 2.4% is in the top ten. This specimen consisted of PBMCs, obtained from a glioma patient whose treatment included an IDH1 peptide vaccine. The receptors stem from a woman aged 18 to 35 with glioma. Some clones in this sample may be carry-over from other donors' samples.

This chain uses TRBV15 with TRBJ2-7, with D possibly TRBD2 on 6 matching bases. The CDR3 covers 15 residues. Germline V lookup: CDR1 LNHNV, CDR2 YYDKDF (reference sequence). Trimming shortened V by 0 bases and J by 5 bases, and 14 bases separated the two germline ends. The CDR3 here is CATSRDAGLFHEQYF. The CDR3 DNA follows: TGTGCCACCAGCAGAGATGCGGGACTTTTCCACGAGCAGTACTTC.

This clone showed up just once. This rearrangement joins TRBV10-3 to TRBJ1-5, with TRBD1 matching over 7 bases. V lost 3 bases and J lost 3; bases outside the gene matches: 8. The CDR3 covers 16 residues. CDR1 is ENHRY, CDR2 SYGVKD, per germline. The CDR3: CAISEKGDRSNQPQHF. Written as DNA, the CDR3 is TGTGCCATCAGTGAAAAAGGGGACAGATCCAATCAGCCCCAGCATTTT.

The chain uses TRBV18 and TRBJ1-1; D might be TRBD1 (5 bases). The V gene's germline CDR1 is KGHSH and CDR2 LQKENI. CDR3 length: 12 amino acids. V was clipped by 0 bases and J by 10 bases, with 9 bases between them. DNA of the CDR3: TGTGCCAGCTCACCACCAGGGGCAGGAGCTTTCTTT. Protein product: CASSPPGAGAFF.